This is a list of T cell receptor beta chains from one sample in a study of T cells in Graves' hyperthyroidism and ophthalmopathy. MiXCR was run by TCRdb on the multiplex PCR reads, yielding one entry per CDR3 protein. The table lists approximately 610,000 distinct CDR3 sequences, about 15% of them singletons, with around 4% in the top ten. The sample was blood. The receptors shown here come from a woman between 35 and 50 years old with Graves' ophthalmopathy. Each CDR3 is given with its conserved first and last residue. The order of the fields is clone size, D gene, J gene, V gene, CDR3 protein, CDR3 DNA. A D gene is named only where the DNA matches it firmly. Rows may omit the clone size; those that give it use once, few, many or a size class.

size: many
D: .
J: TRBJ1-3
V: TRBV28
CDR3: CASIGAGGNTIYF
DNA: TGTGCCAGCATAGGGGCTGGTGGAAACACCATATATTTT

size: .
D: .
J: TRBJ2-7
V: TRBV11-2
CDR3: CASSLVSGTAEQYF
DNA: TGTGCCAGCAGCTTAGTGTCAGGGACCGCCGAGCAGTACTTC

size: .
D: .
J: TRBJ2-7
V: TRBV10-3
CDR3: CAISSGFREQYF
DNA: TGTGCCATCAGTTCAGGTTTTCGCGAGCAGTACTTC

size: .
D: .
J: TRBJ2-7
V: TRBV12-3/TRBV12-4
CDR3: CASRGGAGLPYEQYF
DNA: TGTGCCTCCAGGGGGGGAGCGGGTCTACCCTACGAGCAGTACTTC

size: .
D: TRBD2
J: TRBJ2-7
V: TRBV28
CDR3: CASSLTSGSRNYEQYF
DNA: TGTGCCAGCAGTTTGACTAGCGGGAGCAGGAACTACGAGCAGTACTTC

size: few
D: TRBD1
J: TRBJ2-2
V: TRBV18
CDR3: CASSTRTGTNTGELFF
DNA: TGTGCCAGCTCAACCCGGACAGGAACGAACACCGGGGAGCTGTTTTTT

size: many
D: .
J: TRBJ1-5
V: TRBV27
CDR3: CASSLYGGSGNQPQHF
DNA: TGTGCCAGCAGTTTATATGGGGGATCGGGCAATCAGCCCCAGCATTTT

size: many
D: .
J: TRBJ1-1
V: TRBV6-2/TRBV6-3
CDR3: CASSYPVSGKGTEAFF
DNA: TGTGCCAGCAGTTACCCGGTTTCGGGGAAGGGCACTGAAGCTTTCTTT

size: many
D: .
J: TRBJ2-6
V: TRBV19
CDR3: CASSIDGASGANVLTF
DNA: TGTGCCAGTAGTATAGACGGGGCCTCTGGGGCCAACGTCCTGACTTTC

size: many
D: TRBD2
J: TRBJ2-5
V: TRBV7-9
CDR3: CASSRIAGGLETQYF
DNA: TGTGCCAGCAGCCGAATAGCGGGAGGGCTAGAGACCCAGTACTTC

size: many
D: .
J: TRBJ2-5
V: TRBV28
CDR3: CATSKGRQETQYF
DNA: TGTGCCACCTCGAAAGGAAGGCAAGAGACCCAGTACTTC

size: .
D: TRBD1
J: TRBJ2-5
V: TRBV28
CDR3: CASSPTGTGRETQYF
DNA: TGTGCCAGCAGTCCGACTGGGACAGGGAGGGAGACCCAGTACTTC

size: many
D: .
J: TRBJ1-5
V: TRBV12-3/TRBV12-4
CDR3: CASSLGGASRPQHF
DNA: TGTGCCAGCAGTTTGGGAGGGGCGAGTCGGCCCCAGCATTTT

size: few
D: .
J: TRBJ2-7
V: TRBV29-1
CDR3: CSLGILGPGGYEQYF
DNA: TGCAGCCTGGGAATTTTGGGCCCTGGAGGCTACGAGCAGTACTTC

size: .
D: .
J: TRBJ1-3
V: TRBV7-9
CDR3: CASSFYGGAGNTIYF
DNA: TGTGCCAGCAGCTTTTATGGGGGCGCAGGAAACACCATATATTTT

size: many
D: TRBD2
J: TRBJ2-7
V: TRBV6-2/TRBV6-3
CDR3: CASSSPGTRTYEQYF
DNA: TGTGCCAGCAGTTCCCCGGGGACTAGAACCTACGAGCAGTACTTC

size: many
D: .
J: TRBJ2-6
V: TRBV11-2
CDR3: CASSLDQGTNVLTF
DNA: TGTGCCAGCAGCTTAGATCAGGGAACCAACGTCCTGACTTTC

size: .
D: TRBD1
J: TRBJ2-1
V: TRBV2
CDR3: CASSERGQSYNEQFF
DNA: TGTGCCAGCAGTGAAAGGGGACAGAGCTACAATGAGCAGTTCTTC

size: many
D: .
J: TRBJ2-5
V: TRBV6-2/TRBV6-3
CDR3: CASSYGETQYF
DNA: TGTGCCAGCAGTTACGGGGAGACCCAGTACTTC

size: many
D: .
J: TRBJ1-1
V: TRBV6-5
CDR3: CASRIWEYTEAFF
DNA: TGTGCCAGCAGAATTTGGGAGTACACTGAAGCTTTCTTT

size: .
D: .
J: TRBJ1-1
V: TRBV29-1
CDR3: CSQQQGFNTEAFF
DNA: TGCAGCCAGCAACAGGGCTTCAACACTGAAGCTTTCTTT

size: many
D: .
J: TRBJ2-3
V: TRBV9
CDR3: CASGASSTDTQYF
DNA: TGTGCCAGCGGAGCGTCTAGCACAGATACGCAGTATTTT